Here is one TCR beta chain with its context. These data are taken from a study of blood T cell repertoires in COVID-19. V dropped 1 base and J dropped 5 bases, with 14 bases sitting between them. The CDR3 spans 15 residues. Per the germline V gene, CDR1 is SGHAT and CDR2 is FQDESV (reference sequence). The table came from immunoSEQ multiplex PCR; TCRdb's copy has only in-frame clones and leaves some out. The sample lists 150,000 to 200,000 clones; more than 75% were seen once. Cohorts were based on clinical histories the participants reported. The source is a human donor with acute COVID-19. The donor label of this sample is uncertain. The sequenced sample was PBMCs or T cells enriched from blood (not recorded which). The chain has TRBV11-1 and TRBJ2-5, with D perhaps matching TRBD1 (5 bases). CDR3 sequence: CASSLGGQGGETQYF. The CDR3 DNA follows: TGTGCCAGCAGCTTAGGGGGCCAGGGCGGCGAGACCCAGTACTTC.